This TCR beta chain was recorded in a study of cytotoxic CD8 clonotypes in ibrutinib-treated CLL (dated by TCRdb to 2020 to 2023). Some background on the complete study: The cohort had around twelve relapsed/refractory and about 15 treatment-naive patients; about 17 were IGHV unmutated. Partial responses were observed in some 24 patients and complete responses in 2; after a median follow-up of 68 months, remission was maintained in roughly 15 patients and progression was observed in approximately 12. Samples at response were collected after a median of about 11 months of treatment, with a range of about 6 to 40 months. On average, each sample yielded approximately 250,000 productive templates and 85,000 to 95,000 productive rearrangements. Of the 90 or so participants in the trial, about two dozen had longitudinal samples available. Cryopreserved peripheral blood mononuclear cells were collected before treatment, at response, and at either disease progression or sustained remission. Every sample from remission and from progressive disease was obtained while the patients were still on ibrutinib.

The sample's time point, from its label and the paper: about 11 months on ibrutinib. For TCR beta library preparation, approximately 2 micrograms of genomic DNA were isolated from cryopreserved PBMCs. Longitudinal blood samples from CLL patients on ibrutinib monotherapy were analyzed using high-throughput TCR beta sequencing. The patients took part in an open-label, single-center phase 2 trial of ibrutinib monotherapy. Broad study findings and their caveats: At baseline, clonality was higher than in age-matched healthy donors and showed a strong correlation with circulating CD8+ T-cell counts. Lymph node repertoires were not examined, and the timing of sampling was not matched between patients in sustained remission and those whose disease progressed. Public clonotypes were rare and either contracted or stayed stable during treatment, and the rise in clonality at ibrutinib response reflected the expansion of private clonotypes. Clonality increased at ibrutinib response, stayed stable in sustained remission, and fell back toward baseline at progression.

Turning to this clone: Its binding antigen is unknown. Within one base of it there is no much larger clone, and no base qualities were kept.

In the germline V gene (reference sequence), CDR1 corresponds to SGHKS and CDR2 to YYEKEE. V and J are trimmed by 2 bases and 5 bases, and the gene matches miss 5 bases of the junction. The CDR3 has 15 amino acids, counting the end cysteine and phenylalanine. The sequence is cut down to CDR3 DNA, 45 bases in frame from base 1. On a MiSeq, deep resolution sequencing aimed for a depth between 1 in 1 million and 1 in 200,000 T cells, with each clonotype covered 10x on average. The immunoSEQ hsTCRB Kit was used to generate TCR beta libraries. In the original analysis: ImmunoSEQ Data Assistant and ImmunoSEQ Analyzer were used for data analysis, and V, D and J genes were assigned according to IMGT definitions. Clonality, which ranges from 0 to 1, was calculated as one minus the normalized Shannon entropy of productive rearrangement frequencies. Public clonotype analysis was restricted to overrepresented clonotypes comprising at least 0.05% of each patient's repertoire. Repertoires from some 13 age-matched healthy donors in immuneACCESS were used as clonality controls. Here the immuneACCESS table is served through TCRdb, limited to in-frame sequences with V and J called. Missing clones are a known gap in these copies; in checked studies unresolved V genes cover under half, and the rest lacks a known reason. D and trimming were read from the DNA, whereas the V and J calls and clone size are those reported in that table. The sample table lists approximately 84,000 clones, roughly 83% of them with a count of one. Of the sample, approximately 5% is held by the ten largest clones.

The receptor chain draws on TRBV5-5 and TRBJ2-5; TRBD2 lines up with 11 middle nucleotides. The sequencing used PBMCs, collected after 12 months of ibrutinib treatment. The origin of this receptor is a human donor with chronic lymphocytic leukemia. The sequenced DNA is TGTGCCAGCAGCTTCGGGACTAGCGGCGGGGAGACCCAGTACTTC. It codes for CASSFGTSGGETQYF.